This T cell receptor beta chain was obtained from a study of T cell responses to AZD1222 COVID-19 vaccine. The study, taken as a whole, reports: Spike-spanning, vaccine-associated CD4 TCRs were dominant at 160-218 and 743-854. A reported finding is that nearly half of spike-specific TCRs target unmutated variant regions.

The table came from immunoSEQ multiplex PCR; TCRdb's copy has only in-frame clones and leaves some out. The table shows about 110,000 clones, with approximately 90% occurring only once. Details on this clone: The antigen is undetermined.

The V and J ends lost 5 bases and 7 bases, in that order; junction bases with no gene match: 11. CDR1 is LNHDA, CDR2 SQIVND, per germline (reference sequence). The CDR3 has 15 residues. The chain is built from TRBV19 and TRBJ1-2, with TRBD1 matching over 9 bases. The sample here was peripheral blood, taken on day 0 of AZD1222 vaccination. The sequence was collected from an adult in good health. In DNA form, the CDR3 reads TGTGCCAGTAGTGCTGGACGGGACAGGGACCGTGGCTACACCTTC. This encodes CASSAGRDRDRGYTF. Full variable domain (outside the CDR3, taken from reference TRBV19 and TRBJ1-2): DGGITQSPKYLFRKEGQNVTLSCEQNLNHDAMYWYRQDPGQGLRLIYYSQIVNDFQKGDIAEGYSVSREKKESFPLTVTSAQKNPTAFYLCASSAGRDRDRGYTFGSGTRLTVV.